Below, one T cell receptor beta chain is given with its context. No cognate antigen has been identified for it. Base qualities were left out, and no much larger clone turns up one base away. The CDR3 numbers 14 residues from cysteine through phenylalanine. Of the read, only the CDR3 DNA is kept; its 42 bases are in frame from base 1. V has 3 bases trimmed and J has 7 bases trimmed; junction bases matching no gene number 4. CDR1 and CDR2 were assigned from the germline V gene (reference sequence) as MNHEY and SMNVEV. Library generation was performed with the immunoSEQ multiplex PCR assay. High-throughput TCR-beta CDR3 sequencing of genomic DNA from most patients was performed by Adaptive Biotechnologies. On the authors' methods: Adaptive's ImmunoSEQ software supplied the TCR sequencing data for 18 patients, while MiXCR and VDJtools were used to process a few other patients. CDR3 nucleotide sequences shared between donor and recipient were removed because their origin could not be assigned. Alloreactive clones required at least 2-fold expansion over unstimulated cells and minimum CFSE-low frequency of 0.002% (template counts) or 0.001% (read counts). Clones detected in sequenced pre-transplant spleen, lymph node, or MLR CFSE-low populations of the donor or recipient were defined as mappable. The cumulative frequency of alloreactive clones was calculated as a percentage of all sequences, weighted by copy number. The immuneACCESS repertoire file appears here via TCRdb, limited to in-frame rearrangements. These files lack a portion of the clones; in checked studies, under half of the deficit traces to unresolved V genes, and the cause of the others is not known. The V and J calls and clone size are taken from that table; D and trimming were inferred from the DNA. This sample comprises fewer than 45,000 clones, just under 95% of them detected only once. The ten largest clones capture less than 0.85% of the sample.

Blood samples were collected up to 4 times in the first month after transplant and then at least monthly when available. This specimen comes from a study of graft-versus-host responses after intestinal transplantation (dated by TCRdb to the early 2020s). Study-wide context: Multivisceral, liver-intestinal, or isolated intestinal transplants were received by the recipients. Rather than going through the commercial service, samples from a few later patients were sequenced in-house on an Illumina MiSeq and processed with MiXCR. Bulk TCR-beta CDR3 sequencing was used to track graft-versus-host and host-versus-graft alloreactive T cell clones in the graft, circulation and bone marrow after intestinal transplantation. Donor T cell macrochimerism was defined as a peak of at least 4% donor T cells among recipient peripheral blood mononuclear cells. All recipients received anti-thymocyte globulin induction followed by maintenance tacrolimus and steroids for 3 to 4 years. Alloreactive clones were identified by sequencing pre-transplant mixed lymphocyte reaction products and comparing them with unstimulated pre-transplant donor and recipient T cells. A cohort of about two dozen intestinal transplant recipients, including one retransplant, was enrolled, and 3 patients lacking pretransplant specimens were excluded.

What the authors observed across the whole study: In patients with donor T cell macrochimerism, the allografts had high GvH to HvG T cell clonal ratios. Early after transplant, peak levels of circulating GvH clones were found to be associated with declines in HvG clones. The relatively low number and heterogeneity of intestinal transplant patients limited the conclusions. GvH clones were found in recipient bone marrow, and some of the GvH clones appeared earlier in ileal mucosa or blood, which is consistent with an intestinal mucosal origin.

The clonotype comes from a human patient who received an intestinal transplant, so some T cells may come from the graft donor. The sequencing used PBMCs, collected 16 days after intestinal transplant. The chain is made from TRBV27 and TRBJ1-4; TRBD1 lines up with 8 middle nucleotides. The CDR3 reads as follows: CASSFYRGAEKLFF. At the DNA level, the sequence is TGTGCCAGCAGTTTTTACAGGGGGGCTGAAAAACTGTTTTTT. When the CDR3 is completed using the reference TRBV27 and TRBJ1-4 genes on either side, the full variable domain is EAQVTQNPRYLITVTGKKLTVTCSQNMNHEYMSWYRQDPGLGLRQIYYSMNVEVTDKGDVPEGYKVSRKEKRNFPLILESPSPNQTSLYFCASSFYRGAEKLFFGSGTQLSVL.